The clone carrying this T cell receptor (beta chain) has a handful of counts. The antigen remains unidentified. V shed 6 bases and J shed 6 bases, with 12 bases lying between them. There are 12 residues in the CDR3. The sample originates from a study of T cells in Graves' hyperthyroidism and ophthalmopathy. General study results and limits: A 13 V-J signature model discriminated ophthalmopathy versus stable hyperthyroidism.

Extraction of PBMCs used approximately 10 ml of fresh peripheral blood. TCR beta CDR3 sequences were amplified from RNA transcripts. TCR CDR3 underwent first-round RT-PCR with the HTBI primer set. TCRdb re-derived calls from the multiplex PCR reads in MiXCR, one entry per CDR3 protein. The sample includes 450,000 to 550,000 distinct CDR3 sequences, around a quarter seen only once; the top ten take about 11%. This rearrangement joins TRBV12-3 or TRBV12-4 to TRBJ2-7; possible D gene TRBD1, 6 bases. The source of this sequence is a woman aged 30 to 39 with Graves' ophthalmopathy. The sample comprised blood. The CDR3 reads CASRSLGGEQYF. CDR3 bases: TGTGCCAGCAGAAGCCTAGGGGGCGAGCAGTACTTC.